A single sample gave rise to the 13 T cell receptor beta chains below, sequenced in a study of blood T cells in healthy people across ages. With a J-beta primer mix and a sample-barcoded 5' primer, a second PCR ran about 7 to 11 cycles. TCRdb independently ran MiXCR on the 5' RACE reads; one entry per CDR3 protein. Of around 1.5 million distinct CDR3 sequences listed, 30% to 35% are singletons. Sample: blood. The receptor set was obtained from a woman aged 25 to 45 in good health.

This clonotype came up a few times. The V and J genes are TRBV20-1 and TRBJ1-1; a possible D gene is TRBD1 (5 bases). Deletions cut 4 bases from V and 2 bases from J, with 14 bases between. The V gene's germline CDR1 is DFQATT and CDR2 SNEGSKA (reference sequence). The length of the CDR3 is 14 residues. The CDR3, as DNA: TGCAGTGCTACAACGTTGGGGGTTAACACTGAAGCTTTCTTT. Protein: CSATTLGVNTEAFF.

This rearrangement joins TRBV7-9 to TRBJ2-3, with 10 bases matching TRBD2. The germline V gene has CDR1 SEHNR and CDR2 FQNEAQ (reference sequence). The CDR3 length is 15 residues. With V trimmed by 5 bases and J by 6 bases, 8 bases remained unmatched. The CDR3 DNA reads TGTGCCAGCAGCACGCCTAGCGGGAGTTCGGATACGCAGTATTTT. Translated, it gives CASSTPSGSSDTQYF.

This clonotype was seen a handful of times. The chain couples TRBV20-1 to TRBJ1-6; D gene ambiguous. Germline lookup yields CDR1 DFQATT and CDR2 SNEGSKA (reference sequence). Trimming took 3 bases from V and 0 from J, leaving 6 bases between them. This CDR3 comprises 14 residues. CDR3 sequence reads: CSARESSYNSPLHF. CDR3 nucleotides: TGCAGTGCTAGGGAAAGCTCCTATAATTCACCCCTCCACTTT.

As regards this clonotype: An end of the junction differs from the germline gene, which may be a read error. The chain carries TRBV4-1 and TRBJ2-5, with a weak D call TRBD2 (5 bases). Looked up from germline, CDR1 is MGHRA and CDR2 is YSYEKL. The CDR3 runs to 15 residues. The chain's CDR3 is CASSQRAVYQGTQYF. The CDR3 DNA reads as TGCGCCAGCAGCCAACGAGCGGTGTACCAAGGGACCCAGTACTTC.

This clonotype has just a few counts. This sequence joins TRBV29-1 and TRBJ1-4; 8 bases are shared with TRBD1. J was trimmed by 8 bases and V by 3 bases; bases with no gene match: 11. Per germline, CDR1 SQVTM and CDR2 ANQGSEA. The CDR3 has 15 residues. As DNA, the CDR3 is TGCAGCGTTGAGGACTCAGACAGGGGAAGAGAAAAACTGTTTTTT. Translation gives CSVEDSDRGREKLFF.

The rearrangement uses TRBV20-1 and TRBJ2-2; D not resolved. Trimming left V 3 bases short and J 3 bases short, with 11 bases between. Germline CDR1 DFQATT, CDR2 SNEGSKA (reference sequence). The length of the CDR3 is 14 residues. The CDR3 DNA reads TGCAGTGCTAGTCAGACGTGGGACACCGGGGAGCTGTTTTTT. Its protein is CSASQTWDTGELFF.

This chain links TRBV7-2 with TRBJ1-2, with 7 bases lining up with TRBD1. The CDR3 covers 15 residues. Germline-derived CDR1 and CDR2 are SGHTA and FQGNSA. The V and J ends lost 1 base and 3 bases, in that order; junction bases with no gene match: 5. Here the CDR3 DNA reads TGTGCCAGCAGCTTAGTGGGGGACAGTTACTATGGCTACACCTTC. Residues: CASSLVGDSYYGYTF. Full variable domain (rest looked up from reference TRBV7-2 and TRBJ1-2): GAGVSQSPSNKVTEKGKDVELRCDPISGHTALYWYRQSLGQGLEFLIYFQGNSAPDKSGLPSDRFSAERTGGSVSTLTIQRTQQEDSAVYLCASSLVGDSYYGYTFGSGTRLTVV.

This clonotype was counted a few times. The rearrangement links TRBV6-6 to TRBJ2-7, with 11 positions matching TRBD1. This CDR3 contains 15 residues. Trimming cost V 2 bases and J 4 bases; bases outside gene matches: 4. CDR1 MNHNY and CDR2 SVGAGI come from the germline V gene (reference sequence). CDR3 protein: CASSYARDRGYEQYF. As DNA, the CDR3 is TGTGCCAGCAGTTACGCAAGGGACAGGGGGTACGAGCAGTACTTC.

This clonotype is a singleton in its sample. V is TRBV6-1 and J is TRBJ1-4; 9 bases fit TRBD1. V gave up 3 bases and J gave up 5 bases; unmatched junction bases: 4. Germline assignment: CDR1 MNHNS and CDR2 SASEGT. The CDR3 totals 15 residues. CDR3 in DNA: TGTGCCAGCAGTGAGGGACAGGGTCCCAATGAAAAACTGTTTTTT. Its protein product is CASSEGQGPNEKLFF.

The chain uses TRBV4-1 and TRBJ2-7; 8 bases line up with TRBD1. The V and J ends lost 2 bases and 1 base, in that order; junction bases with no gene match: 13. Germline loops: CDR1 MGHRA, CDR2 YSYEKL. This CDR3 contains 18 residues. DNA for the CDR3: TGCGCCAGCAGCCAAAAAAGGGGGACAGGAGGGTCTTCCTACGAGCAGTACTTC. Its protein product is CASSQKRGTGGSSYEQYF.

This chain uses TRBV5-1 with TRBJ2-1, with D possibly matching TRBD2 (6 bases). CDR3 length: 13 amino acids. V lost 3 bases and J 14 bases, leaving 18 bases between the germline ends. CDR1 SGHRS and CDR2 YFSETQ come from the germline V gene. The CDR3 sequence is CASSSGTAFWKFF. CDR3 DNA: TGCGCCAGCAGCTCCGGGACTGCCTTTTGGAAGTTCTTC.

This clonotype was detected only a few times. The chain uses TRBV28 and TRBJ2-5; TRBD2 matches at 10 bases. V shed 5 bases and J 1 base; nucleotides not matched to a gene: 7. The CDR3 totals 16 residues. Germline V gives CDR1 MDHEN, CDR2 SYDVKM. The DNA of the CDR3 is TGTGCCAGCAGTCCGTCCGGACTAGCGGTCCAAGAGACCCAGTACTTC. Translating it yields CASSPSGLAVQETQYF.

This clonotype was recorded a few times. The rearrangement links TRBV5-1 to TRBJ1-1; D remains ambiguous. The V gene lost 0 bases and the J gene lost 3 bases, with 18 bases spanning the gap. The CDR3 consists of 17 residues. Germline lookup yields CDR1 SGHRS and CDR2 YFSETQ. CDR3 amino acids: CASSLDTIIWVDTEAFF. CDR3 sequence (DNA): TGCGCCAGCAGCTTGGACACTATAATTTGGGTCGACACTGAAGCTTTCTTT.